One and the same sample provided the 14 T cell receptor beta chains below, sequenced in a study of glioma-infiltrating T cells after dendritic cell vaccination (dated by TCRdb to the mid-2010s). The library was obtained by the immunoSEQ multiplex PCR assay. TCRdb provides this immuneACCESS table in a form limited to in-frame rearrangements. Some clones are lacking; in checked studies, under half of them reflect an unresolved V gene, and why the rest are absent is not known. This sample gives 45,000 to 50,000 clones in total; roughly 85% of them show up just once. Clones ranked in the top ten supply around 10% of the sample. The sequences come from blood, collected before dendritic cell vaccination. The source is a human donor with glioblastoma.

The sample holds one count of this clone. The V and J genes are TRBV9 and TRBJ2-3; 12 positions agree with TRBD2. This CDR3 region has 17 residues. The junction had 5 bases not matched to a gene; V was cut back by 3 bases and J by 0 bases. From germline, CDR1 is SGDLS and CDR2 YYNGEE. The CDR3 sequence: CASSANGLAGSTDTQYF. The CDR3, as DNA: TGTGCCAGCAGCGCCAACGGACTAGCGGGAAGCACAGATACGCAGTATTTT.

This clone showed up just once. The genes are TRBV2 and TRBJ2-7; 9 bases match TRBD1. Germline V lookup: CDR1 SNHLY, CDR2 FYNNEI. This CDR3 region has 15 residues. With V trimmed by 6 bases and J by 9 bases, 15 bases remained unmatched. This chain's CDR3 is CASRYSPGTGLGQYF. The CDR3 bases are TGTGCCAGCAGATACTCACCCGGGACAGGGCTTGGGCAGTACTTC.

The rearrangement joins TRBV7-9 to TRBJ2-7; the match to TRBD1 covers 7 bases. This CDR3 is built from 12 residues. The germline V gene encodes CDR1 SEHNR and CDR2 FQNEAQ (reference sequence). The V gene end was trimmed by 1 base and the J gene end by 8 bases; junction bases not matched to a gene: 2. The CDR3 nucleotides are TGTGCCAGCAGCTTAGGACAGGGAAAGCAGTACTTC. It encodes CASSLGQGKQYF.

The rearrangement joins TRBV5-1 to TRBJ1-3, with a tentative D call TRBD1 (6 bases). Germline assignment: CDR1 SGHRS and CDR2 YFSETQ. Trimming removed 0 bases from V and 1 base from J, with 11 bases in between. The CDR3 length is 16 residues. CDR3 DNA: TGCGCCAGCAGCTTGGCCGGGGGGCTTTCTGGAAACACCATATATTTT. Translated, it gives CASSLAGGLSGNTIYF. The variable domain in full, completed from reference TRBV5-1 and TRBJ1-3, reads KAGVTQTPRYLIKTRGQQVTLSCSPISGHRSVSWYQQTPGQGLQFLFEYFSETQRNKGNFPGRFSGRQFSNSRSEMNVSTLELGDSALYLCASSLAGGLSGNTIYFGEGSWLTVV.

The J gene is TRBJ2-3, the V gene TRBV6-6; 7 nucleotides match TRBD1. Germline assignment: CDR1 MNHNY and CDR2 SVGAGI (reference sequence). J lost 3 bases, V lost 5 bases, and 8 bases had no gene match. The CDR3 loop spans 15 amino acids. Here the CDR3 reads CASSPRDRPTDTQYF. The CDR3 DNA sequence: TGTGCCAGCAGTCCCCGGGACAGACCTACAGATACGCAGTATTTT.

This clone has just a few counts. The J gene is TRBJ2-3, the V gene TRBV7-9, with D possibly being TRBD2 (6 bases). V was trimmed by 1 base and J by 1 base, leaving 6 bases between them. The length of the CDR3 is 14 residues. CDR1 is SEHNR, CDR2 FQNEAQ, per germline (reference sequence). CDR3 in amino acids: CASSLERGTDTQYF. CDR3 DNA: TGTGCCAGCAGCTTAGAGCGGGGCACAGATACGCAGTATTTT.

The V call is TRBV6-6, the J call TRBJ1-1, with D possibly TRBD1 on 5 matching bases. V shed 0 bases and J shed 1 base, with 6 bases lying between them. This CDR3 has 14 amino acids. The germline V gene encodes CDR1 MNHNY and CDR2 SVGAGI (reference sequence). The CDR3 protein is CASSYSGGNTEAFF. Written as DNA, the CDR3 is TGTGCCAGCAGTTACTCCGGGGGGAACACTGAAGCTTTCTTT.

This chain uses TRBV30 with TRBJ2-3, with TRBD1 as a possible D gene (5 bases). Germline V lookup: CDR1 GTSNPN, CDR2 SVGIG (reference sequence). Deletions cut 4 bases from V and 4 bases from J, with 12 bases between. This CDR3 region has 13 residues. CDR3 sequence: CAWNSLGADTQYF. The CDR3 DNA follows: TGTGCCTGGAACTCTCTAGGGGCAGATACGCAGTATTTT.

This clone was picked up a small number of times. The rearrangement joins TRBV5-1 to TRBJ2-2, with 10 bases fitting TRBD2. The CDR3 length is 15 residues. Germline trimming cut 5 bases from V and 7 bases from J; bases unmatched to any gene: 8. CDR1 and CDR2 (germline): SGHRS, YFSETQ. CDR3 region: CASSPGTSDSGELFF. The CDR3 DNA reads as TGCGCCAGCAGTCCCGGGACTAGCGATAGCGGGGAGCTGTTTTTT.

J is TRBJ2-3 and V is TRBV11-3; TRBD2 aligns across 12 bases. This CDR3 spans 15 amino acids. The J segment lost 6 bases and the V segment lost 3 bases, leaving 4 bases of the junction unmatched. The V gene's germline CDR1 is SGHNT and CDR2 YENEEA. The CDR3 DNA reads TGTGCCAGCAGCTTGGGTGGGACTAGCGGGGATACGCAGTATTTT. This sequence encodes CASSLGGTSGDTQYF.

The chain combines TRBV5-5 with TRBJ1-2; D unclear. The CDR3 is 14 residues long. Trimming stripped 0 bases from V and 4 bases from J, with 10 bases between. Germline lookup yields CDR1 SGHKS and CDR2 YYEKEE (reference sequence). Here the CDR3 DNA reads TGTGCCAGCAGCTTGGAGTTCGGACTCTATGGCTACACCTTC. Translation: CASSLEFGLYGYTF.

The table lists this clone with a count of one. V usage is TRBV10-3 and J usage is TRBJ2-1; 8 bases agree with TRBD2. The V and J ends lost 8 bases and 9 bases, in that order; junction bases with no gene match: 12. This CDR3 spans 14 amino acids. The germline CDR1 and CDR2 sequences are ENHRY and SYGVKD. In DNA form, the CDR3 reads TGTGCCATCGCCTCGGGAGGGGTCCCCAGTGAGCAGTTCTTC. Its protein product is CAIASGGVPSEQFF.

J is TRBJ2-3 and V is TRBV30; the D gene is possibly TRBD2 (5 bases). Trimming took 5 bases from V and 4 from J, leaving 22 bases between them. The germline V gene encodes CDR1 GTSNPN and CDR2 SVGIG (reference sequence). The CDR3 contains 16 residues. CDR3 coding DNA: TGTGCCTGGGGAGGCTCAGAGGCCAGGCGCGCAGATACGCAGTATTTT. Translated, it gives CAWGGSEARRADTQYF.

The sample holds one count of this clone. This chain joins TRBV5-4 and TRBJ1-3; the D gene is possibly TRBD1 (5 bases). V gave up 4 bases and J gave up 5 bases, with 16 bases separating them. The CDR3 sequence is 15 residues long. Germline V gene lookup returns CDR1 SGHNT and CDR2 YYREEE (reference sequence). CDR3 sequence: CASSIDSNPRNTIYF. The CDR3 nucleotides are TGTGCCAGCAGCATCGACAGCAACCCGAGAAACACCATATATTTT.